The text below deals with one T cell receptor beta chain. This record comes from a study of shared clonotypes between healthy human individuals. Study-wide context: With ages of 18 to 49, the donors were two women and a few men.

The genomic DNA of each subset was split evenly across several immunoSEQ plates. Sequencing used immunoSEQ multiplex PCR; TCRdb keeps in-frame clones, though not all of them. The sample holds approximately 1.9 million clones, just over 90% seen once. This CDR3 region has 13 residues. Germline CDR1 is MNHNS and CDR2 is SASEGT. Trimming shortened V by 3 bases and J by 2 bases, and 5 bases separated the two germline ends. The naive CD8 fraction comprised CD45RO-negative cells positively selected for CCR7 and excluded terminally differentiated effector memory CD45RA+ cells. This rearrangement joins TRBV6-1 to TRBJ1-3; maybe TRBD1 (5 bases). The sequence derives from a man younger than 35 in good health. Some clones in this sample may be carry-over from other donors' samples. Sequences were obtained from naive CD8+ T cells from PBMCs. The CDR3 region has the DNA TGTGCCAGCAGTGAGGGGCCTGGAAACACCATATATTTT. It specifies CASSEGPGNTIYF.